Shown below are 25 T cell receptor beta chains from a single sample sequenced in a study of identical twins. Via MiXCR, TCRdb re-called the 5' RACE reads, giving one row per CDR3 protein. Counted here are roughly 230,000 distinct CDR3 sequences, about 8% occurring once; the ten biggest clones make up 2.5% to 3.5%. The same specimen was also included in a second study, on yellow fever vaccine responses in identical twins.

Sequencing was performed on CD8+ T cells sorted from blood. Receptors were obtained from a woman aged 18-29 years in good health.

V is TRBV18 and J is TRBJ2-5; no definite D call. The CDR3 has 16 amino acids. V lost 2 bases and J 0 bases, leaving 13 bases between the germline ends. Per the germline V gene, CDR1 is KGHSH and CDR2 is LQKENI. CDR3 coding DNA: TGTGCCAGCTCACCAACGGATCTACTTAACCAAGAGACCCAGTACTTC. Translating it yields CASSPTDLLNQETQYF.

This clonotype was counted a few times. The chain is built from TRBV5-1 and TRBJ2-7, with D possibly being TRBD1 (5 bases). Trimming stripped 6 bases from V and 1 base from J, with 8 bases between. The CDR3 covers 12 residues. The germline V gene encodes CDR1 SGHRS and CDR2 YFSETQ. The CDR3: CASKGPSYEQYF. CDR3 in DNA: TGCGCCAGCAAGGGGCCTTCCTACGAGCAGTACTTC.

In this sample, this clonotype turned up many times. The rearrangement links TRBV29-1 to TRBJ2-2, with 10 bases that match TRBD1. After removal of 6 bases from V and 2 bases from J, the junction contained 6 bases not matched to a gene. The CDR3 has 15 residues. Germline V gene lookup returns CDR1 SQVTM and CDR2 ANQGSEA. For the CDR3, the DNA is TGCAGCGTAGAGGGACAGGGGTTCAACACCGGGGAGCTGTTTTTT. Translated: CSVEGQGFNTGELFF.

This clonotype was counted between two and nine times. The chain has TRBV28 and TRBJ2-6; D unclear. Germline CDR1 and CDR2: MDHEN and SYDVKM. The CDR3 covers 16 residues. V shed 4 bases and J shed 0 bases, with 10 bases lying between them. The CDR3 nucleotides read TGTGCCAGCAGTTCCCCAGTCGGCTCTGGGGCCAACGTCCTGACTTTC. This translates into CASSSPVGSGANVLTF.

The chain joins TRBV10-3 to TRBJ2-4; a possible D gene is TRBD1 (6 bases). CDR1 ENHRY and CDR2 SYGVKD come from the germline V gene. V was cut by 0 bases and J by 5 bases, with 11 bases left in between. The CDR3 totals 15 residues. Here the CDR3 reads CAISESTGRENIQYF. For the CDR3, the DNA is TGTGCCATCAGTGAGTCGACAGGTAGAGAAAACATTCAGTACTTC.

This clonotype appeared a few times. This rearrangement joins TRBV24-1 to TRBJ2-2; D perhaps matches TRBD2 (7 bases). Looked up from germline, CDR1 is KGHDR and CDR2 is SFDVKD. V lost 3 bases and J 5 bases, leaving 12 bases between the germline ends. The CDR3 runs 15 residues. For the CDR3, the DNA is TGTGCCACCAGTGATCCGGGGGGCCGAACCGGGGAGCTGTTTTTT. Its translation: CATSDPGGRTGELFF.

This clonotype appeared a few times. V and J are TRBV7-9 and TRBJ2-7; 7 nucleotides agree with TRBD2. J lost 5 bases, V lost 0 bases, and 7 bases had no gene match. CDR1 and CDR2 (germline): SEHNR, FQNEAQ (reference sequence). The CDR3 is 15 amino acids. CDR3: CASSLASGARDEQYF. DNA for the CDR3: TGTGCCAGCAGCTTAGCGAGCGGGGCACGGGACGAGCAGTACTTC.

In its sample, this clonotype was seen many times. This chain links TRBV25-1 with TRBJ2-5; TRBD1 or TRBD2 may be the D gene (5 bases each). Germline V gene data show CDR1 as MGHDK and CDR2 as SYGVNS. V shed 4 bases and J shed 3 bases, with 12 bases lying between them. The CDR3 has 14 amino acids. The CDR3 sequence: CASSAGRIEETQYF. The CDR3 DNA reads as TGTGCCAGCAGTGCGGGACGGATTGAAGAGACCCAGTACTTC.

The rearrangement links TRBV5-6 to TRBJ2-5; D remains unclear. There are 13 residues in the CDR3. CDR1 and CDR2 (germline): SGHDT, YYEEEE. The ends were cut back, 5 bases at V and 2 bases at J, with 10 bases in the middle. DNA of the CDR3: TGTGCCAGCAGAAAACAGCCTCAAGAGACCCAGTACTTC. Translated: CASRKQPQETQYF.

CDR3: CASSQDQPGGTYNEQFF. Here the CDR3 DNA reads TGCGCCAGCAGCCAAGATCAACCAGGGGGCACCTACAATGAGCAGTTCTTC. The chain couples TRBV4-3 to TRBJ2-1; 8 bases map to TRBD1. The CDR3 contains 17 residues. Germline V gene sequence: CDR1 LGHNA, CDR2 YSLEER. After removal of 0 bases from V and 2 bases from J, the junction contained 6 bases not matched to a gene.

V usage is TRBV27 and J usage is TRBJ2-5, with 8 bases that match TRBD2. Germline-derived CDR1 and CDR2 are MNHEY and SMNVEV (reference sequence). Trimming at V came to 0 bases and at J to 0 bases, leaving 3 bases not matched to a gene. The CDR3 spans 16 residues. DNA of the CDR3: TGTGCCAGCAGTTTATCAAGCGGGGGCCACCAAGAGACCCAGTACTTC. It translates to CASSLSSGGHQETQYF.

At least ten counts were recorded for this clonotype. The rearrangement links TRBV20-1 to TRBJ2-1, with TRBD2 identical over 10 bases. The V segment lost 0 bases and the J segment 6 bases; nucleotides outside the gene matches: 8. The CDR3 runs to 16 residues. Germline values: CDR1 DFQATT, CDR2 SNEGSKA (reference sequence). CDR3 in amino acids: CSARDGEREGLNEQFF. The CDR3 DNA reads as TGCAGTGCTAGAGATGGGGAGCGGGAGGGCCTCAATGAGCAGTTCTTC.

This clonotype was picked up a small number of times. The chain links TRBV2 to TRBJ2-5; D not resolved. The germline CDR1 and CDR2 sequences are SNHLY and FYNNEI. There are 16 residues in the CDR3. The V end lost 8 bases, the J end lost 3 bases, and 22 bases lay between the germline ends. In DNA form, the CDR3 reads TGTGCCAGCCGGCAAAACCCGACCGCAGGAGAAGAGACCCAGTACTTC. Amino acid sequence: CASRQNPTAGEETQYF.

This clonotype was seen a handful of times. This chain links TRBV15 with TRBJ2-5; 8 bases map to TRBD1. Trimming took 3 bases from V and 6 from J; bases not matched to a gene: 6. The CDR3 is made up of 14 amino acids. Germline assignment: CDR1 LNHNV and CDR2 YYDKDF (reference sequence). The CDR3 region is CATSRRDRLQTQYF. Written as DNA, the CDR3 is TGTGCCACCAGCAGGAGGGACAGGCTGCAGACCCAGTACTTC.

This clonotype turned up a few times. V and J are TRBV4-3 and TRBJ2-1; maybe TRBD1 (5 bases). CDR3 length: 16 amino acids. V was clipped by 3 bases and J by 8 bases, with 20 bases between them. Germline CDR1 is LGHNA and CDR2 is YSLEER. The CDR3 DNA sequence: TGCGCCAGCAGCCAGGGGCGAGGCGGAAACAACGATGAGCAGTTCTTC. It yields the protein CASSQGRGGNNDEQFF.

V gene TRBV5-1 combines with J gene TRBJ2-1, with 7 bases matching TRBD2. Unmatched junction bases numbered 7, after V lost 1 base and J lost 3 bases. CDR1 is SGHRS, CDR2 YFSETQ, per germline. CDR3 size: 16 residues. The CDR3 spells CASSLRWGLLYNEQFF. DNA of the CDR3: TGCGCCAGCAGCTTGCGATGGGGACTACTCTACAATGAGCAGTTCTTC.

This clonotype has a handful of counts. This chain joins TRBV28 and TRBJ1-1; TRBD1 is a possible D gene (6 bases). Germline CDR1 is MDHEN and CDR2 is SYDVKM. There are 16 residues in the CDR3. V dropped 2 bases and J dropped 1 base, with 14 bases sitting between them. The CDR3: CASSLGEQGRNTEAFF. The CDR3 coding sequence is TGTGCCAGCAGTTTAGGGGAACAGGGTCGGAACACTGAAGCTTTCTTT. The full variable domain, rest sourced from reference TRBV28 and TRBJ1-1, is DVKVTQSSRYLVKRTGEKVFLECVQDMDHENMFWYRQDPGLGLRLIYFSYDVKMKEKGDIPEGYSVSREKKERFSLILESASTNQTSMYLCASSLGEQGRNTEAFFGQGTRLTVV.

The chain joins TRBV7-9 to TRBJ2-1; tentatively, D is TRBD2 (6 bases). From germline, CDR1 is SEHNR and CDR2 FQNEAQ (reference sequence). The CDR3 length is 15 residues. V lost 7 bases and J lost 6, with 19 bases in between. CDR3 region: CASTSGPAGGNEQFF. As DNA, the CDR3 is TGTGCCAGCACCTCAGGGCCAGCGGGTGGCAATGAGCAGTTCTTC. The full variable domain, in which reference TRBV7-9 and TRBJ2-1 provide the parts outside the CDR3, is DTGVSQNPRHKITKRGQNVTFRCDPISEHNRLYWYRQTLGQGPEFLTYFQNEAQLEKSRLLSDRFSAERPKGSFSTLEIQRTEQGDSAMYLCASTSGPAGGNEQFFGPGTRLTVL.

This clonotype was counted ten times or more. The gene calls are TRBV11-2 and TRBJ1-4, with D unresolved. Germline CDR1 SGHAT, CDR2 FQNNGV. This CDR3 has 11 residues. V lost 5 bases and J 14 bases, leaving 12 bases between the germline ends. For the CDR3, the DNA is TGTGCCAGCAGCAGCTTCGGCGGGCTGTTTTTT. It specifies CASSSFGGLFF.

This clonotype was seen at least ten times. The rearrangement joins TRBV10-3 to TRBJ2-5; D unclear. In germline, CDR1 is ENHRY, CDR2 SYGVKD. Trimming cost V 0 bases and J 0 bases, with 8 bases left between them. This CDR3 comprises 15 residues. The CDR3 DNA is TGTGCCATCAGTGAGTCTTTGCGGAACCAAGAGACCCAGTACTTC. Translating gives CAISESLRNQETQYF.

The table lists this clonotype with a few counts. This rearrangement joins TRBV5-6 to TRBJ2-7; 11 bases agree with TRBD1. The CDR3 runs 13 residues. V lost 2 bases to trimming and J lost 6 bases; unmatched junction nucleotides: 1. Germline values: CDR1 SGHDT, CDR2 YYEEEE. In nucleotides, the CDR3 is TGTGCCAGCAGCTTAGGGACAGGGGGCGAGCAGTACTTC. Its protein is CASSLGTGGEQYF. The variable domain in full, completed from reference TRBV5-6 and TRBJ2-7, reads DAGVTQSPTHLIKTRGQQVTLRCSPKSGHDTVSWYQQALGQGPQFIFQYYEEEERQRGNFPDRFSGHQFPNYSSELNVNALLLGDSALYLCASSLGTGGEQYFGPGTRLTVT.

This clonotype was seen more than once but under ten times. The chain recombines TRBV4-3 with TRBJ2-7; 7 bases match TRBD1. The CDR3 contains 15 residues. V dropped 2 bases and J dropped 3; count of bases not matched to a gene: 7. CDR1 LGHNA and CDR2 YSLEER come from the germline V gene. The CDR3 protein is CASSQNRGRSYEQYF. DNA of the CDR3: TGCGCCAGCAGCCAAAACAGGGGACGTAGCTACGAGCAGTACTTC.

This clonotype was detected only a few times. The V call is TRBV27, the J call TRBJ2-7; TRBD1 is a possible D gene (7 bases). V was clipped by 6 bases and J by 3 bases, with 12 bases between them. CDR3 length: 13 residues. Germline loops: CDR1 MNHEY, CDR2 SMNVEV (reference sequence). The CDR3 DNA sequence: TGTGCCAGCAGCCCCCAGGGGGGCTACGAGCAGTACTTC. Amino acids: CASSPQGGYEQYF.

There are a few counts of this clonotype. This rearrangement joins TRBV2 to TRBJ2-5; D is unclear. CDR1 is SNHLY and CDR2 is FYNNEI in the germline V gene. The CDR3 is 14 residues long. V gave up 8 bases and J gave up 5 bases, with 18 bases separating them. The CDR3 sequence: CASWDGGVFETQYF. CDR3 DNA: TGTGCCAGCTGGGATGGCGGTGTCTTCGAGACCCAGTACTTC.

This clonotype was detected many times. The V and J genes are TRBV15 and TRBJ2-7, with 11 bases fitting TRBD1. Germline CDR1 reads LNHNV; CDR2 reads YYDKDF (reference sequence). With 6 bases clipped from V and 4 bases from J, the junction kept 11 bases outside the gene matches. The CDR3 runs 16 residues. CDR3 region: CATRSSGGQGGYEQYF. The CDR3 DNA is TGTGCCACCAGATCCTCCGGGGGACAGGGGGGTTACGAGCAGTACTTC.